A selection of T cell receptor beta chains follows, all from one sample in a study of OX40 agonist ivuxolimab in advanced cancers. TCRdb's copy holds only in-frame clones and misses some; the assay was immunoSEQ multiplex PCR. The repertoire has under 65,000 clones, 80% to 90% of them found once; the top ten carry 10% to 15%. Material: CD4+ or CD8+ T cells sorted from blood, obtained in a trial of the OX40 agonist ivuxolimab. The receptors here all came from an adult with an advanced solid tumor such as melanoma, head and neck, liver or kidney cancer. The CDR3 runs from the conserved cysteine through the conserved F or W. Fields, in order: J gene, V gene, clone size, D gene, CDR3 DNA, CDR3 protein. A D gene is named only where the DNA matches it firmly. Only some rows state a clone size, as once, few, many or a class for expanded clones.

>TRBJ1-2|TRBV29-1|.|.
TGCAGCGGGATGGACAGCTATGGCTACACCTTC
CSGMDSYGYTF
>TRBJ1-2|TRBV11-2|.|.
TGTGCCAGCAGCTTAGCCCCGGGGTCACGGGGCTACACCTTC
CASSLAPGSRGYTF
>TRBJ2-2|TRBV2|.|.
TGTGCCCGACTCCGGGACGGGGAGCTGTTTTTT
CARLRDGELFF
>TRBJ1-2|TRBV7-3|.|.
TGTGCCAGCAGCTCCCGGGACGGTGGTGGCTACACCTTC
CASSSRDGGGYTF
>TRBJ1-6|TRBV4-1|.|.
TGCGCCAGCAGCCAAGTTGCGGGGTTGAGCTCCTATAATTCACCCCTCCACTTT
CASSQVAGLSSYNSPLHF
>TRBJ1-4|TRBV28|.|.
TGTGCCAGCAGTTTAGGCCCCCGGGGGTTTATCGGAAAACTGTTTTTT
CASSLGPRGFIGKLFF
>TRBJ2-1|TRBV5-6|.|.
TGTGCCAGCACGACCAGCTACAATGAGCAGTTCTTC
CASTTSYNEQFF
>TRBJ1-5|TRBV5-8|few|TRBD1
TGTGCCAGCAGCTTGGCCCCGACAGGGGGCTATAGCAATCAGCCCCAGCATTTT
CASSLAPTGGYSNQPQHF
>TRBJ2-1|TRBV27|.|TRBD2
TGTGCCAGCAGTCTAGCGGGGGTCTACAATGAGCAGTTCTTC
CASSLAGVYNEQFF
>TRBJ1-6|TRBV5-6|.|.
TGTGCCAGCAGCTTTGGACGGGATAATTCACCCCTCCACTTT
CASSFGRDNSPLHF
>TRBJ2-7|TRBV2|.|TRBD2
TGTGCCAGCAGTGCGGGACTAGCGGCCTCCTACGAGCAGTACTTC
CASSAGLAASYEQYF
>TRBJ1-1|TRBV25-1|.|.
TGTGCCAGCAAGCGGGGGGAGACACTTGAAGCTTTCTTT
CASKRGETLEAFF
>TRBJ2-3|TRBV9|.|.
TGTGCCAGCAGCTCTGAATCGGATACGCAGTATTTT
CASSSESDTQYF
>TRBJ1-1|TRBV6-6|.|TRBD1
TGTGCCAGCGTAGACAGGGGAGGAACTGAAGCTTTCTTT
CASVDRGGTEAFF
>TRBJ2-1|TRBV30|.|.
TGTGCCTGGAGTAGCCAGGAATCCTACAATGAGCAGTTCTTC
CAWSSQESYNEQFF
>TRBJ2-2|TRBV25-1|.|.
TGTGCCAGCAGTGAAACAGCTAACACCGGGGAGCTGTTTTTT
CASSETANTGELFF
>TRBJ1-1|TRBV5-1|.|.
TGCGCCAGCAGAGGGGTATTTTCGAACACTGAAGCTTTCTTT
CASRGVFSNTEAFF
>TRBJ2-3|TRBV27|few|TRBD2
TGTGCCAGCAGGGCGGGGGCAGATACGCAGTATTTT
CASRAGADTQYF
>TRBJ1-1|TRBV6-1|.|.
TGTGCCAGCAGTGAAGAACCGGGGGGGAACACTGAAGCTTTCTTT
CASSEEPGGNTEAFF
>TRBJ2-2|TRBV9|.|.
TGTGCCAGCAGCGCCCCAATACAGCTGGACACCGGGGAGCTGTTTTTT
CASSAPIQLDTGELFF
>TRBJ2-1|TRBV4-1|.|.
TGCGCCAGCAGCCAAGATAAAACGGGAGATGACAATGAGCAGTTCTTC
CASSQDKTGDDNEQFF
>TRBJ2-1|TRBV28|.|.
TGTGCCAGCAGGAACACGGGACTAGGGGGCCATGAGCAGTTCTTC
CASRNTGLGGHEQFF